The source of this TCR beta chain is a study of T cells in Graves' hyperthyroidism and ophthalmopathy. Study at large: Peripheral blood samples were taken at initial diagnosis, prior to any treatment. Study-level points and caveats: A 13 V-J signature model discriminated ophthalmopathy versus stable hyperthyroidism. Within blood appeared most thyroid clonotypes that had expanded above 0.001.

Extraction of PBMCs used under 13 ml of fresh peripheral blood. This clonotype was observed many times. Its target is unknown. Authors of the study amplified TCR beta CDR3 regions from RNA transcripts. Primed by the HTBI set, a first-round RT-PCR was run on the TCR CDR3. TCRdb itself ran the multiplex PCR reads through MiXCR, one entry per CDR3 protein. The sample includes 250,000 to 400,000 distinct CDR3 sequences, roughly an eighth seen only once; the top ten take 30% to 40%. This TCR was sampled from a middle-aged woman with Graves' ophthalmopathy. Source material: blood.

The CDR3 DNA follows: TGTGCCAGCAGGACTTCCTACCACCGTGGAGATACGCAGTATTTT. It translates to CASRTSYHRGDTQYF. The genes are TRBV11-2 and TRBJ2-3, with D unresolved. Germline CDR1 SGHAT, CDR2 FQNNGV. V was cut by 6 bases and J by 5 bases, with 18 bases left in between. The CDR3 runs to 15 residues.